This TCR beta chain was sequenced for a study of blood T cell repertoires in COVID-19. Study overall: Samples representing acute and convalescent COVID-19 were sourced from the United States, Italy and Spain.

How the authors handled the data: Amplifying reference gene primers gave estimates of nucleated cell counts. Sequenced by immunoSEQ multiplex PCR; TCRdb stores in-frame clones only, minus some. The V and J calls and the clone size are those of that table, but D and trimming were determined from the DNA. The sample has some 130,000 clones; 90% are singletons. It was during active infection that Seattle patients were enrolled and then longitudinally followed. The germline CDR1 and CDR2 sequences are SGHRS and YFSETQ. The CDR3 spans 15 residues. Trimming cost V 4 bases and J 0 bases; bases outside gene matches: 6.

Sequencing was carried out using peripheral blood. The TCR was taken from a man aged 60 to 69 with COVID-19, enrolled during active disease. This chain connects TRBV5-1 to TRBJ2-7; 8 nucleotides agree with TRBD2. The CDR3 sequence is CASSPNSGSSYEQYF. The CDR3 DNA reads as TGCGCCAGCAGCCCGAACAGCGGGAGCTCCTACGAGCAGTACTTC. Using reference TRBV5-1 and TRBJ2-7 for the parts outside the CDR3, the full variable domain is KAGVTQTPRYLIKTRGQQVTLSCSPISGHRSVSWYQQTPGQGLQFLFEYFSETQRNKGNFPGRFSGRQFSNSRSEMNVSTLELGDSALYLCASSPNSGSSYEQYFGPGTRLTVT.